This T cell receptor beta chain was identified during a study of T cells after yellow fever vaccination. Regarding the study as a whole: Detected again after the booster were most primary-vaccination clones, at about 96% CD4 and 88% CD8.

Germline V CDR1 and CDR2: MNHEY, SVGAGI. The V and J ends lost 3 bases and 0 bases respectively, with 12 bases between them. The CDR3 is 15 residues long. Concerning this clonotype: What it binds is not known.

TCRdb itself ran the 5' RACE reads through MiXCR, one entry per CDR3 protein. The table shows under 600,000 distinct CDR3 sequences, with 13% occurring only once. The V call is TRBV6-5, the J call TRBJ2-7; a weak D match, TRBD1 (5 bases). The TCR sequence derives from a man under 40 who received the YFV17D yellow fever vaccine. The source was PBMCs, collected on the day of the yellow fever booster vaccination. The CDR3 nucleotides are TGTGCCAGCAGTTATGGTACAGGAAGCTCCTACGAGCAGTACTTC. It is translated as CASSYGTGSSYEQYF.